This TCR beta chain is drawn from a study of spatial heterogeneity in lung cancer. This clonotype showed up many times. Because the library targeted alpha chains, this beta chain is an off-target read whose size means little. TCRdb re-analysed the 5' RACE reads in MiXCR, keeping a single row per CDR3 protein. The sample lists approximately 15,000 distinct CDR3 sequences, roughly 3.6% occurring once. Time point noted: sample taken at primary tumor resection. The donors comprised roughly 71 untreated early-stage non-small cell lung cancer patients. The CDR3 loop spans 13 amino acids. Trimming removed 1 base at V and 5 bases at J, with 7 bases between.

This specimen was normal lung tissue next to the tumor, taken at surgery. The receptor was derived from a male donor with early-stage non-small cell lung cancer. The chain is built from TRBV12-3 or TRBV12-4 and TRBJ2-3, with D unclear. This CDR3 reads CASSLGSEDTQYF. The CDR3 nucleotides read TGTGCCAGCAGTTTAGGTTCTGAAGATACGCAGTATTTT.